Below, 12 T cell receptor beta chains from the same sample are listed, as sequenced in a study of T cell repertoires in cytomegalovirus infection. One entry per CDR3 protein, called by TCRdb with MiXCR from the reads. The data show 290,000 or so distinct CDR3 sequences, around 10% seen once. The sample was PBMCs. The receptors originated from a human donor in good health (CMV status not recorded). Some clones in this sample may be carry-over from other donors' samples.

This clonotype was seen at least ten times. The rearrangement joins TRBV10-3 to TRBJ2-5; D unclear. Germline V gene lookup returns CDR1 ENHRY and CDR2 SYGVKD. V was clipped by 8 bases and J by 5 bases, with 9 bases between them. The CDR3 spans 11 residues. The CDR3 sequence: CAIQHEETQYF. As DNA, the CDR3 is TGTGCCATCCAACACGAGGAGACCCAGTACTTC.

This clonotype was observed many times. The CDR3 loop is CASSYRAGGKNYGYTF. The CDR3 nucleotides read TGTGCCAGCAGTTACCGGGCAGGGGGCAAAAACTATGGCTACACCTTC. This sequence joins TRBV6-6 and TRBJ1-2; the match to TRBD1 covers 8 bases. There are 16 residues in the CDR3. Germline CDR1 reads MNHNY; CDR2 reads SVGAGI (reference sequence). Trimming removed 2 bases from V and 2 bases from J; junction bases left unmatched: 7.

This clonotype was observed at least ten times. The chain couples TRBV12-3 or TRBV12-4 to TRBJ2-2, with 10 nucleotides matching TRBD1. The CDR3 spans 16 residues. With 2 bases clipped from V and 5 bases from J, the junction kept 5 bases outside the gene matches. Here the CDR3 reads CASSLLDRGFTGELFF. CDR3 bases: TGTGCCAGCAGTTTACTGGACAGGGGGTTTACCGGGGAGCTGTTTTTT.

The chain links TRBV20-1 to TRBJ2-5; 14 bases map to TRBD2. Germline assignment: CDR1 DFQATT and CDR2 SNEGSKA (reference sequence). J gave up 5 bases and V 2 bases, and 4 bases lay outside the gene matches. The CDR3 runs 15 residues. In DNA, the CDR3 is TGCAGTGCTAGAAGACTAGCGGGGGGGATGGAGACCCAGTACTTC. This translates into CSARRLAGGMETQYF.

About this clonotype itself: A single base separates this from a much larger clone, so it may be a read error. The conserved final phenylalanine or tryptophan is absent from the CDR3, which likely points to a read error. Written as DNA, the CDR3 is TGTGCCAGCAGTTATCGCGCAGACTATGGCTACACCCTC. It translates to CASSYRADYGYTL. This chain links TRBV6-2 or TRBV6-3 with TRBJ1-2; no definite D call. The germline V gene has CDR1 MNHEY and CDR2 SVGEGT. This CDR3 is built from 13 residues. V gave up 3 bases and J gave up 3 bases, with 8 bases separating them.

Ten or more counts support this clonotype. The chain links TRBV12-3 or TRBV12-4 to TRBJ2-2; TRBD2 matches 9 bases. CDR3 size: 16 residues. The V gene end was trimmed by 3 bases and the J gene end by 8 bases; junction bases not matched to a gene: 10. The CDR3 loop is CASSLGSGGRRGELFF. CDR3 sequence (DNA): TGTGCCAGCAGTTTGGGTAGCGGGGGAAGACGAGGGGAGCTGTTTTTT.

The CDR3 nucleotides read TGTGCCATCAAAAGCGACAAGAAGATTGACAATGAGCAGTTCTTC. As protein: CAIKSDKKIDNEQFF. V gene TRBV10-3 combines with J gene TRBJ2-1; D not certain. In germline, CDR1 is ENHRY, CDR2 SYGVKD. Deletions cut 7 bases from V and 5 bases from J, with 18 bases between. CDR3 length: 15 amino acids.

Many counts were recorded for this clonotype. An end of the junction differs from the germline gene, which may be a read error. The chain combines TRBV7-9 with TRBJ1-6; maybe TRBD1 (6 bases). This CDR3 has 13 amino acids. The germline V gene encodes CDR1 SEHNR and CDR2 FQNEAQ (reference sequence). DNA for the CDR3: TGTGCCAGCAGCGCAGGGGAGAATTTACCCCTCCACTTT. The encoded protein is CASSAGENLPLHF. The whole variable domain, filled in from reference TRBV7-9 and TRBJ1-6, reads DTGVSQNPRHKITKRGQNVTFRCDPISEHNRLYWYRQTLGQGPEFLTYFQNEAQLEKSRLLSDRFSAERPKGSFSTLEIQRTEQGDSAMYLCASSAGENLPLHFGNGTRLTVT.

This clonotype occurred many times. The chain links TRBV19 to TRBJ2-4; maybe TRBD1 (6 bases). The CDR3 extends over 15 amino acids. V dropped 7 bases and J dropped 8 bases, with 21 bases sitting between them. Per the germline V gene, CDR1 is LNHDA and CDR2 is SQIVND (reference sequence). Written as DNA, the CDR3 is TGTGCCAGTACCCTAAAAAGGGGGTCGGTTGACATTCAGTACTTC. Translated, it gives CASTLKRGSVDIQYF.

This clonotype was counted only a few times. The chain joins TRBV2 to TRBJ1-4, with D hard to call. Germline V gene data show CDR1 as SNHLY and CDR2 as FYNNEI. The ends were cut back, 4 bases at V and 4 bases at J, with 10 bases in the middle. The CDR3 runs to 14 residues. The DNA for the CDR3 is TGTGCCAGCAGTGCCCGACGGCTTAATGAAAAACTGTTTTTT. Protein: CASSARRLNEKLFF.

This clonotype was detected many times. V usage is TRBV6-2 or TRBV6-3 and J usage is TRBJ2-7; TRBD1 is a possible D gene (6 bases). This CDR3 has 16 amino acids. CDR1 and CDR2 from the germline V gene are MNHEY and SVGEGT. The ends were cut back, 0 bases at V and 3 bases at J, with 15 bases in the middle. In nucleotides, the CDR3 is TGTGCCAGCAGTTACTCGGGCCATGGGACAATCTACGAGCAGTACGTC. The encoded protein is CASSYSGHGTIYEQYV.

The chain links TRBV29-1 to TRBJ1-2; TRBD1 aligns across 10 bases. This CDR3 has 12 amino acids. Germline CDR1 SQVTM, CDR2 ANQGSEA. With 6 bases clipped from V and 10 bases from J, the junction kept 8 bases outside the gene matches. In DNA form, the CDR3 reads TGCAGCGTGGTATCCGGGACAGGGGCCTACACCTTC. It encodes CSVVSGTGAYTF. The complete variable domain, with remaining parts taken from reference TRBV29-1 and TRBJ1-2, reads SAVISQKPSRDICQRGTSLTIQCQVDSQVTMMFWYRQQPGQSLTLIATANQGSEATYESGFVIDKFPISRPNLTFSTLTVSNMSPEDSSIYLCSVVSGTGAYTFGSGTRLTVV.